Presented here are 24 T cell receptor beta chains from one specimen sequenced in a study of blood T cell repertoires in COVID-19. Data came from immunoSEQ multiplex PCR; TCRdb stores just in-frame clones and leaves some out. The data show 160,000 or so clones, roughly 89% seen once. Sequencing used peripheral blood. These receptors all stem from a woman aged 45-60 years with acute or convalescent COVID-19.

As DNA, the CDR3 is TGTGCCAGCAGCTGGGACAGGGAAGTATACAATGAGCAGTTCTTC. Its translation is CASSWDREVYNEQFF. The J gene is TRBJ2-1, the V gene TRBV7-2, with 9 nucleotides matching TRBD1. J lost 4 bases, V lost 4 bases, and 5 bases had no gene match. CDR1 SGHTA and CDR2 FQGNSA come from the germline V gene. This CDR3 is 15 amino acids long.

The rearrangement uses TRBV19 and TRBJ1-5; a weak D match, TRBD1 (6 bases). Trimming pared 9 bases from V and 8 bases from J, leaving 11 bases between. The length of the CDR3 is 11 residues. Per the germline V gene, CDR1 is LNHDA and CDR2 is SQIVND (reference sequence). CDR3: CASSSGEPQHF. Written as DNA, the CDR3 is TGTGCCAGCTCCTCAGGGGAGCCCCAGCATTTT.

This chain uses TRBV19 with TRBJ2-7; 13 bases are a match to TRBD2. Trimming removed 4 bases from V and 2 bases from J; junction bases left unmatched: 5. Germline V lookup: CDR1 LNHDA, CDR2 SQIVND (reference sequence). The CDR3 length is 16 residues. CDR3 sequence: CASSRGLAGTPYEQYF. The CDR3 nucleotides read TGTGCCAGTAGTAGGGGACTAGCGGGGACGCCCTACGAGCAGTACTTC.

The chain couples TRBV18 to TRBJ1-5, with 7 bases fitting TRBD1. CDR3 size: 16 residues. Per the germline V gene, CDR1 is KGHSH and CDR2 is LQKENI. V lost 2 bases to trimming and J lost 2 bases; unmatched junction nucleotides: 6. The CDR3 spells CASSPLYRGGNQPQHF. The CDR3 DNA is TGTGCCAGCTCACCATTGTACAGGGGAGGCAATCAGCCCCAGCATTTT.

The V and J genes are TRBV27 and TRBJ1-2; possible D gene TRBD1, 5 bases. The CDR3 is 12 residues long. Per germline, CDR1 MNHEY and CDR2 SMNVEV (reference sequence). CDR3 amino acids: CETEAANYGYTF. CDR3 DNA sequence: TGTGAGACAGAGGCTGCTAACTATGGCTACACCTTC.

J is TRBJ1-2 and V is TRBV19; D gene uncertain. CDR3 size: 13 residues. V lost 4 bases to trimming and J lost 2 bases, with 8 bases between them. Germline loops: CDR1 LNHDA, CDR2 SQIVND (reference sequence). CDR3 DNA: TGTGCCAGTAGTACGCAGATAAACTATGGCTACACCTTC. Translating it yields CASSTQINYGYTF.

V gene TRBV27 combines with J gene TRBJ2-1, with unresolved D. V lost 0 bases and J 6 bases, leaving 3 bases between the germline ends. Per the germline V gene, CDR1 is MNHEY and CDR2 is SMNVEV (reference sequence). The CDR3 runs 12 residues. DNA for the CDR3: TGTGCCAGCAGTTTATCCGGCAATGAGCAGTTCTTC. It specifies CASSLSGNEQFF.

The CDR3 is CASNPYTNTEAFF. The CDR3 DNA reads TGTGCCAGCAATCCATACACGAACACTGAAGCTTTCTTT. The chain uses TRBV7-2 and TRBJ1-1; D unclear. V was cut by 7 bases and J by 1 base, with 10 bases left in between. CDR3 size: 13 residues. CDR1 SGHTA and CDR2 FQGNSA come from the germline V gene.

In this sample, this clone turned up a few times. The V call is TRBV30, the J call TRBJ1-6, with D unclear. Trimming left V 2 bases short and J 6 bases short, with 5 bases between. The CDR3 totals 12 residues. Looked up from germline, CDR1 is GTSNPN and CDR2 is SVGIG (reference sequence). CDR3 DNA: TGTGCCTGGAGTCGGAGTAATTCACCCCTCCACTTT. Protein product: CAWSRSNSPLHF.

This clone has just a few counts. V and J are TRBV4-1 and TRBJ2-7; 8 nucleotides agree with TRBD2. Germline CDR1 MGHRA, CDR2 YSYEKL. The CDR3 loop spans 14 amino acids. V dropped 4 bases and J dropped 5; count of bases not matched to a gene: 7. In DNA form, the CDR3 reads TGCGCCAGCAGCCGGTGGGACGGGAGGGACGAGCAGTACTTC. It specifies CASSRWDGRDEQYF.

The gene calls are TRBV7-8 and TRBJ1-4; no clear D. The CDR3 is 15 amino acids. With 1 base removed from V and 3 bases from J, the gap between germline ends came to 9 bases. Germline lookup yields CDR1 SGHVS and CDR2 FQNEAQ. The CDR3 sequence is CASSLVRMANEKLFF. The CDR3 nucleotides are TGTGCCAGCAGCTTAGTCAGGATGGCTAATGAAAAACTGTTTTTT.

This clone was found a few times. The chain has TRBV19 and TRBJ1-4; 10 nucleotides align to TRBD1. V lost 5 bases, J lost 4 bases, and 13 bases stayed unmatched. Germline V gene lookup returns CDR1 LNHDA and CDR2 SQIVND (reference sequence). There are 18 residues in the CDR3. CDR3 amino acids: CASSLPTGGQWVNEKLFF. The CDR3 DNA is TGTGCCAGTAGTCTTCCGACAGGGGGCCAGTGGGTTAATGAAAAACTGTTTTTT.

As to this clone: Other nucleotide sequences in the sample specify the same CDR3. This chain connects TRBV2 to TRBJ2-7; 8 nucleotides align to TRBD2. In germline, CDR1 is SNHLY, CDR2 FYNNEI. This CDR3 has 14 amino acids. The V gene end was trimmed by 4 bases and the J gene end by 3 bases; junction bases not matched to a gene: 5. Here the CDR3 reads CASSGLAGNYEQYF. The DNA for the CDR3 is TGTGCCAGCAGTGGGCTAGCGGGTAACTACGAGCAGTACTTC. Full variable domain (missing parts from reference TRBV2 and TRBJ2-7): EPEVTQTPSHQVTQMGQEVILRCVPISNHLYFYWYRQILGQKVEFLVSFYNNEISEKSEIFDDQFSVERPDGSNFTLKIRSTKLEDSAMYFCASSGLAGNYEQYFGPGTRLTVT.

The chain combines TRBV10-3 with TRBJ2-7, with 10 positions matching TRBD2. Germline V gene lookup returns CDR1 ENHRY and CDR2 SYGVKD. The CDR3 length is 15 residues. V trimming: 2 bases; J trimming: 4 bases; junction bases outside the gene matches: 5. The CDR3 nucleotides read TGTGCCATCAGTGAGGGAACTAGCGGGACTTACGAGCAGTACTTC. Encoded protein: CAISEGTSGTYEQYF.

The chain links TRBV11-3 to TRBJ2-4; 9 nucleotides agree with TRBD1. Trimming took 5 bases from V and 8 from J; bases not matched to a gene: 7. Looked up from germline, CDR1 is SGHNT and CDR2 is YENEEA. The CDR3 is made up of 14 amino acids. CDR3 in DNA: TGTGCCAGCAGCCCACCACAGGGGGCGTACATTCAGTACTTC. This sequence encodes CASSPPQGAYIQYF.

The V call is TRBV6-5, the J call TRBJ2-7; 12 bases are a match to TRBD1. V was pared by 6 bases and J by 6 bases, with 9 bases of the junction left unmatched. The CDR3 covers 15 residues. Germline V CDR1 and CDR2: MNHEY, SVGAGI. The CDR3, as DNA: TGTGCCAGCAGCAAGCCGGGACAGGGGGCTATCGAGCAGTACTTC. Residues: CASSKPGQGAIEQYF.

The rearrangement joins TRBV19 to TRBJ1-5; TRBD1 matches 9 bases. Per germline, CDR1 LNHDA and CDR2 SQIVND (reference sequence). The CDR3 has 14 residues. The V segment lost 5 bases and the J segment 6 bases; nucleotides outside the gene matches: 5. CDR3 in amino acids: CASSSDRGGQPQHF. The DNA of the CDR3 is TGTGCCAGTAGTTCGGACAGGGGAGGTCAGCCCCAGCATTTT.

The rearrangement uses TRBV5-1 and TRBJ2-2; 14 bases line up with TRBD2. The germline V gene has CDR1 SGHRS and CDR2 YFSETQ. The length of the CDR3 is 19 residues. The trim removed 1 base at V and 4 bases at J, leaving 9 bases unmatched. The CDR3 region has the DNA TGCGCCAGCAGCTTGCGGACTAGCGGGGGGTCTCTGGGCACCGGGGAGCTGTTTTTT. It translates to CASSLRTSGGSLGTGELFF.

This chain connects TRBV6-5 to TRBJ1-5; TRBD1 matches 7 bases. V was clipped by 6 bases and J by 5 bases; unmatched bases: 7. The germline gives CDR1 MNHEY, CDR2 SVGAGI. This CDR3 spans 14 amino acids. CDR3: CASSLDRAHQPQHF. The CDR3 DNA follows: TGTGCCAGCAGCCTCGACAGGGCCCATCAGCCCCAGCATTTT.

The chain combines TRBV11-2 with TRBJ2-3; D not certain. From germline, CDR1 is SGHAT and CDR2 FQNNGV. This CDR3 spans 12 amino acids. The ends were cut back, 5 bases at V and 6 bases at J, with 9 bases in the middle. This chain's CDR3 is CASSVMGDTQYF. CDR3 coding DNA: TGTGCCAGCAGCGTAATGGGCGATACGCAGTATTTT.

V gene TRBV27 combines with J gene TRBJ2-1; 7 bases are shared with TRBD1. The CDR3 runs 11 residues. CDR1 and CDR2 (germline): MNHEY, SMNVEV (reference sequence). Trimming took 4 bases from V and 14 from J; bases not matched to a gene: 5. CDR3 region: CASSSGQIEFF. The CDR3 region has the DNA TGTGCCAGCAGTTCGGGACAGATAGAGTTCTTC.

This chain links TRBV10-2 with TRBJ2-7, with TRBD2 as a possible D gene (6 bases). Trimming cost V 3 bases and J 0 bases, with 9 bases left between them. Germline CDR1 is WSHSY and CDR2 is SAAADI. This CDR3 comprises 14 residues. CDR3 DNA: TGCGCCAGCAGTGAATGGGGGGTCTCCTACGAGCAGTACTTC. As protein: CASSEWGVSYEQYF.

The chain recombines TRBV2 with TRBJ2-1; perhaps TRBD2 as D (7 bases). CDR1 and CDR2 from the germline V gene are SNHLY and FYNNEI. The V end was cut by 5 bases, the J end by 7 bases, with 21 bases between. CDR3 length: 16 amino acids. The DNA for the CDR3 is TGTGCCAGCAGTATCCTAGGAGGACGGGGGGCAAATGAGCAGTTCTTC. Residues: CASSILGGRGANEQFF.

In its sample, this clone was seen once. The V call is TRBV30, the J call TRBJ2-3; a weak D match, TRBD2 (7 bases). CDR1 is GTSNPN and CDR2 is SVGIG in the germline V gene (reference sequence). The CDR3 covers 13 residues. Trimming cost V 4 bases and J 2 bases, with 10 bases left between them. This CDR3 is CAWKGDYTDTQYF. The CDR3 DNA is TGTGCCTGGAAGGGGGACTACACAGATACGCAGTATTTT.